The next 30 T cell receptor beta chains were all read from a single sample in a study of glioma-infiltrating T cells. The iRepertoire nested amplicon-rescue multiplex PCR amplified TCR alpha and beta CDR3s from RNA. TCRdb re-analysed the multiplex PCR reads in MiXCR, keeping a single row per CDR3 protein. This table holds about 110,000 distinct CDR3 sequences, 25% to 30% found once. Sequencing input: glioma tissue, nonneoplastic brain tissue, or PBMCs (not recorded which). Every receptor here comes from a human donor with low-grade glioma or glioblastoma, undergoing nonglioma brain surgery, or in good health (not recorded which).

In this sample, this clonotype turned up once. A much larger clone is a single base away; this may be a read error. V gene TRBV7-9 combines with J gene TRBJ2-7, with D unresolved. V was clipped by 5 bases and J by 13 bases, with 15 bases between them. There are 11 residues in the CDR3. Germline V CDR1 and CDR2: SEHNR, FQNEAQ (reference sequence). CDR3 region: CASSAVKVPYF. The DNA of the CDR3 is TGTGCCAGCAGCGCCGTCAAGGTACCCTACTTC.

This clonotype occurred many times. The J gene is TRBJ1-5, the V gene TRBV24-1; 8 bases agree with TRBD1. The V gene's germline CDR1 is KGHDR and CDR2 SFDVKD. This CDR3 has 15 amino acids. V was clipped by 6 bases and J by 4 bases; unmatched bases: 7. The DNA of the CDR3 is TGTGCCACCAGTTTGACCACAGGGGGGAATCAGCCCCAGCATTTT. This gives the protein CATSLTTGGNQPQHF.

The sample holds many counts of this clonotype. This chain links TRBV27 with TRBJ2-7, with 7 positions matching TRBD1. CDR1 MNHEY and CDR2 SMNVEV come from the germline V gene (reference sequence). The CDR3 loop spans 14 amino acids. Losses at the gene ends were 5 bases for V and 3 bases for J; bases not matched to a gene: 7. The CDR3 spells CASSLVPGGYEQYF. The CDR3 DNA is TGTGCCAGCAGTCTCGTCCCAGGGGGCTACGAGCAGTACTTC.

This clonotype was observed a few times. The CDR3 region has the DNA TGTGCCAGCAGTTTAGCGCGCCTGGGGGCCGGGGAGCTGTTTTTT. This sequence encodes CASSLARLGAGELFF. The genes are TRBV12-3 or TRBV12-4 and TRBJ2-2; possibly TRBD1 or TRBD2 for D (5 bases each). The CDR3 has 15 amino acids. V dropped 0 bases and J dropped 6 bases, with 11 bases sitting between them.

This clonotype was found a few times. The rearrangement uses TRBV9 and TRBJ2-7, with 8 bases aligning to TRBD1. Germline V lookup: CDR1 SGDLS, CDR2 YYNGEE. The CDR3 length is 14 residues. V lost 4 bases, J lost 7 bases, and 10 bases stayed unmatched. The CDR3 DNA is TGTGCCAGCAGCCCAAGGACAGGGCTTGATGAGCAGTACTTC. Amino acid sequence: CASSPRTGLDEQYF.

In this sample, this clonotype turned up many times. The chain recombines TRBV20-1 with TRBJ1-5; D is ambiguous. The germline V and J ends were trimmed by 2 bases and 4 bases, with 15 bases remaining between them. Looked up from germline, CDR1 is DFQATT and CDR2 is SNEGSKA (reference sequence). The CDR3 length is 15 residues. The CDR3 bases are TGCAGTGCTAGACTCCAATGGGGAGGGAATCAGCCCCAGCATTTT. Its protein is CSARLQWGGNQPQHF.

This clonotype appeared many times. The chain employs TRBV7-9 and TRBJ1-1; 12 bases align to TRBD1. Losses at the gene ends were 5 bases for V and 4 bases for J; bases not matched to a gene: 8. This CDR3 spans 16 amino acids. From germline, CDR1 is SEHNR and CDR2 FQNEAQ (reference sequence). The CDR3 loop reads CASSGGTGGYGTEAFF. CDR3 bases: TGTGCCAGCAGCGGGGGGACAGGGGGCTATGGCACTGAAGCTTTCTTT.

This clonotype was observed many times. V usage is TRBV7-2 and J usage is TRBJ1-3; 8 positions match TRBD1. The CDR3 extends over 14 amino acids. Germline CDR1 reads SGHTA; CDR2 reads FQGNSA. V shed 4 bases and J 6 bases; nucleotides not matched to a gene: 5. CDR3 sequence reads: CASSSTGDENTIYF. The CDR3 bases are TGTGCCAGCAGCTCGACAGGGGATGAAAACACCATATATTTT.

V is TRBV7-6 and J is TRBJ2-1; no reliable D call. The CDR3 runs 13 residues. Germline V lookup: CDR1 SGHVS, CDR2 FNYEAQ. V shed 5 bases and J shed 6 bases, with 11 bases lying between them. CDR3 sequence (DNA): TGTGCCAGCAGCCTACCGGGTACCAATGAGCAGTTCTTC. Protein product: CASSLPGTNEQFF.

This clonotype came up many times. The chain employs TRBV20-1 and TRBJ1-6, with no clear D. The germline V and J ends were trimmed by 2 bases and 7 bases, with 9 bases remaining between them. Germline CDR1 and CDR2: DFQATT and SNEGSKA (reference sequence). The CDR3 is made up of 13 amino acids. Here the CDR3 DNA reads TGCAGTGCTAGATGGACGGCGAATTCACCCCTCCACTTT. Protein: CSARWTANSPLHF.

This clonotype appeared many times. The chain employs TRBV27 and TRBJ2-3, with D possibly TRBD2 on 6 matching bases. Trimming cost V 10 bases and J 5 bases, with 16 bases left between them. CDR3 length equals 13 residues. Germline loops: CDR1 MNHEY, CDR2 SMNVEV (reference sequence). In nucleotides, the CDR3 is TGTGCCACCATCCGGGGGAGTGGAGATACGCAGTATTTT. Residues: CATIRGSGDTQYF.

In its sample, this clonotype was seen many times. The CDR3 spells CASSDQGRNSPLHF. DNA of the CDR3: TGTGCCAGCAGTGACCAGGGGCGTAATTCACCCCTCCACTTT. This chain links TRBV6-4 with TRBJ1-6; a possible D gene is TRBD1 (6 bases). V was cut by 2 bases and J by 6 bases, with 8 bases left in between. The CDR3 sequence is 14 residues long. Per germline, CDR1 MRHNA and CDR2 SNTAGT.

This clonotype was picked up many times. V usage is TRBV19 and J usage is TRBJ2-7; 9 positions agree with TRBD2. The CDR3 consists of 14 residues. In germline, CDR1 is LNHDA, CDR2 SQIVND (reference sequence). V was clipped by 3 bases and J by 3 bases; unmatched bases: 3. The DNA for the CDR3 is TGTGCCAGTAGTATGACTAGCGGCCACTACGAGCAGTACTTC. This encodes CASSMTSGHYEQYF.

In this sample, this clonotype turned up many times. The rearrangement links TRBV5-1 to TRBJ2-3; 9 nucleotides align to TRBD2. From germline, CDR1 is SGHRS and CDR2 YFSETQ. The CDR3 runs to 15 residues. The ends lost 4 bases at V and 0 bases at J; junction bases unmatched: 3. CDR3 nucleotide sequence: TGCGCCAGCAGCATGACTAGCGGAAGCACAGATACGCAGTATTTT. The encoded protein is CASSMTSGSTDTQYF.

The table lists this clonotype with many counts. J is TRBJ2-7 and V is TRBV3-1; D gene ambiguous. This CDR3 is 12 amino acids long. The germline V gene has CDR1 LGHDT and CDR2 YNNKEL (reference sequence). The ends were cut back, 1 base at V and 7 bases at J, with 8 bases in the middle. CDR3 region: CASSQVPVEQYF. DNA of the CDR3: TGTGCCAGCAGCCAAGTCCCAGTGGAGCAGTACTTC.

This clonotype was counted ten times or more. The chain couples TRBV6-6 to TRBJ2-7, with a possible D match to TRBD1 (5 bases). Trimming cost V 2 bases and J 2 bases, with 10 bases left between them. The CDR3 extends over 14 amino acids. Germline V gene lookup returns CDR1 MNHNY and CDR2 SVGAGI (reference sequence). The chain's CDR3 is CASSYRGRTYEQYF. The CDR3 DNA is TGTGCCAGCAGTTACAGGGGAAGGACCTACGAGCAGTACTTC.

A note on this clonotype: Given a much more abundant clone one base away, this may be a read error. The chain uses TRBV5-6 and TRBJ1-3; unclear D gene. The CDR3 is made up of 17 amino acids. The germline CDR1 and CDR2 sequences are SGHDT and YYEEEE. V was shortened by 3 bases and J by 2 bases, with 18 bases between the two germline ends. DNA of the CDR3: TGTGCCAGCAGCTGGCCCCTTTCTCGAACCGCTGGAAACACCATATATTTT. This gives the protein CASSWPLSRTAGNTIYF.

This clonotype was recorded many times. The gene calls are TRBV20-1 and TRBJ2-3; D ambiguous. Germline assignment: CDR1 DFQATT and CDR2 SNEGSKA (reference sequence). The CDR3 runs to 13 residues. Trimming removed 2 bases at V and 3 bases at J, with 9 bases between. CDR3 loop: CSARWLETDTQYF. Here the CDR3 DNA reads TGCAGTGCTAGATGGCTAGAGACAGATACGCAGTATTTT.

This clonotype came up many times. V and J are TRBV6-5 and TRBJ2-1, with unresolved D. Trimming shortened V by 2 bases and J by 4 bases, and 6 bases separated the two germline ends. Germline CDR1 reads MNHEY; CDR2 reads SVGAGI. This CDR3 has 13 residues. The CDR3 DNA reads TGTGCCAGCAGTTACAGTCGGTACAATGAGCAGTTCTTC. Protein sequence: CASSYSRYNEQFF.

A word on this clonotype: Germline is not matched at one junction end, which may reflect a read error. The chain couples TRBV27 to TRBJ1-1, with 7 bases identical to TRBD1. This CDR3 comprises 13 residues. CDR1 and CDR2 from the germline V gene are MNHEY and SMNVEV (reference sequence). CDR3 in amino acids: CASGSTGATKAFF. CDR3 nucleotide sequence: TGTGCCAGCGGGTCTACAGGGGCCACTAAAGCTTTCTTT.

This clonotype was observed many times. V and J are TRBV20-1 and TRBJ2-7; D possibly corresponds to TRBD1 (6 bases). Per the germline V gene, CDR1 is DFQATT and CDR2 is SNEGSKA (reference sequence). The CDR3 spans 13 residues. Trimming cost V 7 bases and J 5 bases, with 18 bases left between them. The CDR3 nucleotides are TGCAGTGTTCACACACAGGGCAGCCACGAGCAGTACTTC. Protein product: CSVHTQGSHEQYF.

The chain combines TRBV9 with TRBJ2-1; 8 positions agree with TRBD1. The CDR3 extends over 14 amino acids. Germline V CDR1 and CDR2: SGDLS, YYNGEE. J was trimmed by 3 bases and V by 3 bases; bases with no gene match: 2. This chain's CDR3 is CASSGTGYYNEQFF. Written as DNA, the CDR3 is TGTGCCAGCAGCGGGACAGGGTACTACAATGAGCAGTTCTTC.

This clonotype was picked up many times. The CDR3 DNA reads as TGTGCCAGCAGCCAGTCACAGAACACTGAAGCTTTCTTT. Amino acid sequence: CASSQSQNTEAFF. This chain links TRBV3-1 with TRBJ1-1; no clear D. CDR3 length: 13 amino acids. Trimming shortened V by 3 bases and J by 1 base, and 6 bases separated the two germline ends. Germline loops: CDR1 LGHDT, CDR2 YNNKEL (reference sequence).

By its share, this clonotype is medium-sized. The chain combines TRBV20-1 with TRBJ1-5; no clear D. V lost 7 bases and J 7 bases, leaving 14 bases between the germline ends. Germline values: CDR1 DFQATT, CDR2 SNEGSKA (reference sequence). The CDR3 totals 12 residues. The CDR3 loop is CSVSPSGQPQHF. The CDR3 region has the DNA TGCAGTGTATCCCCGAGTGGACAGCCCCAGCATTTT.

The sample holds a few counts of this clonotype. DNA for the CDR3: TGTGCCAGCAGCAGGACAGCAACCTACAATGAGCAGTTCTTC. Amino acid sequence: CASSRTATYNEQFF. The V gene is TRBV7-2, the J gene TRBJ2-1; weak D call: TRBD1 (6 bases). In germline, CDR1 is SGHTA, CDR2 FQGNSA. Trimming removed 5 bases at V and 2 bases at J, with 10 bases between. This CDR3 comprises 14 residues.

This clonotype was counted once. This likely comes from a read error, as the CDR3 has no conserved phenylalanine or tryptophan at its end. J is TRBJ1-1 and V is TRBV4-1; D remains unclear. V was pared by 6 bases and J by 1 base, with 9 bases between. CDR3 size: 13 residues. The germline V gene encodes CDR1 MGHRA and CDR2 YSYEKL. CDR3 nucleotide sequence: TGCGCCAGCAGTTTAGGAGCGAACACTGAAGCTTTCTCT. It translates to CASSLGANTEAFS.

At least ten counts were recorded for this clonotype. The chain is built from TRBV29-1 and TRBJ2-1; TRBD2 matches 7 bases. The germline V gene has CDR1 SQVTM and CDR2 ANQGSEA. Trimming removed 5 bases from V and 1 base from J; junction bases left unmatched: 8. The CDR3 is made up of 15 amino acids. The CDR3 loop reads CSVQSGTLSYNEQFF. DNA for the CDR3: TGCAGCGTTCAGAGCGGGACTTTATCCTACAATGAGCAGTTCTTC.

This clonotype was seen at least ten times. This chain uses TRBV6-6 with TRBJ1-5; TRBD1 is a possible D gene (5 bases). CDR1 and CDR2 from the germline V gene are MNHNY and SVGAGI (reference sequence). The CDR3 consists of 13 residues. With 2 bases removed from V and 4 bases from J, the gap between germline ends came to 6 bases. The CDR3 DNA reads TGTGCCAGCAGTTACGGGGGAAATCAGCCCCAGCATTTT. Translating gives CASSYGGNQPQHF.

Notes on this clonotype: With a much larger clone just one base away, this may be a read error. V gene TRBV7-2 combines with J gene TRBJ2-7, with TRBD1 matching over 9 bases. V was pared by 2 bases and J by 0 bases, with 8 bases of the junction left unmatched. Germline V gene lookup returns CDR1 SGHTA and CDR2 FQGNSA. This CDR3 comprises 17 residues. The CDR3 nucleotides read TGTGCCAGCAGCTTACCGCTAACAGGGGGCCCCTCCTACGAGCAGTACTTC. Amino acids: CASSLPLTGGPSYEQYF.

This clonotype was observed many times. CDR3 residues: CATGVSETGGWEQYF. CDR3 coding DNA: TGTGCCACGGGAGTGAGTGAGACAGGGGGATGGGAGCAGTACTTC. The chain is built from TRBV10-3 and TRBJ2-7; 9 nucleotides match TRBD1. CDR1 and CDR2 (germline): ENHRY, SYGVKD. J was trimmed by 7 bases and V by 10 bases; bases with no gene match: 17. This CDR3 spans 15 amino acids.